The 14 T cell receptor beta chains below were found in one sample sequenced in a study of T cells after yellow fever vaccination. In TCRdb, the 5' RACE reads were re-called with MiXCR into one record per CDR3 protein. The top ten hold 16% of the sample, which has under 550,000 distinct CDR3 sequences, 21% seen once. Material: PBMCs, obtained about 21 days after the first yellow fever vaccination. The receptors stem from a man younger than 35 who received the YFV17D yellow fever vaccine.

V usage is TRBV18 and J usage is TRBJ2-1, with 8 bases aligning to TRBD2. This CDR3 comprises 14 residues. Unmatched junction bases numbered 5, after V lost 3 bases and J lost 7 bases. Germline V gene data show CDR1 as KGHSH and CDR2 as LQKENI. CDR3 nucleotide sequence: TGTGCCAGCTCACCCGGGGGGGTGAGGAATGAGCAGTTCTTC. The encoded protein is CASSPGGVRNEQFF.

This clonotype has only a few counts. The genes are TRBV18 and TRBJ1-1; D may be TRBD1 (6 bases). Germline CDR1 and CDR2: KGHSH and LQKENI. With 3 bases removed from V and 1 base from J, the gap between germline ends came to 12 bases. CDR3 length: 15 residues. The CDR3 sequence is CASSPIRGGNTEAFF. DNA of the CDR3: TGTGCCAGCTCACCTATAAGGGGGGGGAACACTGAAGCTTTCTTT.

Here the CDR3 DNA reads TGTGCCACGCGGACAGGGGTTCGCTACGAGCAGTACTTC. Translating gives CATRTGVRYEQYF. The rearrangement links TRBV6-1 to TRBJ2-7, with 9 bases fitting TRBD1. The J segment lost 3 bases and the V segment lost 10 bases, leaving 7 bases of the junction unmatched. The CDR3 is made up of 13 amino acids. Germline V gives CDR1 MNHNS, CDR2 SASEGT.

The V call is TRBV24-1, the J call TRBJ1-1; TRBD1 matches 7 bases. V shed 6 bases, J shed 8 bases, and the junction held 2 bases outside the gene matches. The germline gives CDR1 KGHDR, CDR2 SFDVKD. The CDR3 totals 11 residues. CDR3 DNA sequence: TGTGCCACCAGTCGACAGGGAGAAGCTTTCTTT. Translating gives CATSRQGEAFF.

For the CDR3, the DNA is TGTGCCAGCAGCCGAGAACAGGGTGCGAGTAGCACTGAAGCTTTCTTT. As protein: CASSREQGASSTEAFF. V is TRBV11-2 and J is TRBJ1-1; TRBD1 is a possible D gene (6 bases). CDR1 and CDR2 (germline): SGHAT, FQNNGV. The CDR3 sequence is 16 residues long. Trimming left V 5 bases short and J 4 bases short, with 20 bases between.

The chain links TRBV20-1 to TRBJ2-2; the match to TRBD2 covers 7 bases. J was trimmed by 6 bases and V by 0 bases; bases with no gene match: 4. Per germline, CDR1 DFQATT and CDR2 SNEGSKA (reference sequence). CDR3 length: 14 residues. CDR3 in DNA: TGCAGTGCTAGAGATCACGCGGGGGCCGGGGAGCTGTTTTTT. Its protein is CSARDHAGAGELFF.

This clonotype was recorded a few times. The chain carries TRBV11-2 and TRBJ2-3; D is unresolved. Trimming left V 0 bases short and J 7 bases short, with 11 bases between. This CDR3 has 14 amino acids. Germline V lookup: CDR1 SGHAT, CDR2 FQNNGV. CDR3 sequence: CASSLDRRGNTQYF. Written as DNA, the CDR3 is TGTGCCAGCAGCTTAGATCGGCGTGGGAATACGCAGTATTTT.

The chain carries TRBV16 and TRBJ2-3; 10 positions match TRBD2. Germline V gives CDR1 KGHSY, CDR2 FQNENV. CDR3 size: 15 residues. V gave up 1 base and J gave up 5 bases; unmatched junction bases: 3. CDR3 coding DNA: TGTGCCAGCAGCCAATGGGCTAGCGGGGGAGATACGCAGTATTTT. This gives the protein CASSQWASGGDTQYF.

In DNA, the CDR3 is TGTGCCAGCAGCCCATTAACGGGAGGTTTAAGCTCCTATAATTCACCCCTCCACTTT. Protein product: CASSPLTGGLSSYNSPLHF. The chain couples TRBV11-1 to TRBJ1-6; D not resolved. V was clipped by 5 bases and J by 0 bases, with 20 bases between them. CDR3 length: 19 residues. Germline CDR1 and CDR2: SGHAT and FQDESV (reference sequence).

A few counts support this clonotype. The chain links TRBV7-2 to TRBJ1-5; D unresolved. The CDR3 is 13 residues long. V was cut by 6 bases and J by 4 bases, with 10 bases left in between. The germline gives CDR1 SGHTA, CDR2 FQGNSA. The CDR3 coding sequence is TGTGCCAGCAGTGGATGGAATAATCAGCCCCAGCATTTT. Protein sequence: CASSGWNNQPQHF.

The chain is built from TRBV18 and TRBJ2-5; 7 bases match TRBD1. Germline values: CDR1 KGHSH, CDR2 LQKENI. Trimming cost V 6 bases and J 2 bases; bases outside gene matches: 6. CDR3 length: 14 residues. CDR3 sequence (DNA): TGTGCCAGCTCGGAGAGGGGGCGACAAGAGACCCAGTACTTC. Translating it yields CASSERGRQETQYF.

In this sample, this clonotype turned up many times. Germline and junction disagree at one end, which may indicate a read error. This sequence joins TRBV5-1 and TRBJ2-5; weak D call: TRBD2 (5 bases). The CDR3 has 13 residues. Germline V CDR1 and CDR2: SGHRS, YFSETQ. The CDR3 region is CASSLEGRETQYF. CDR3 nucleotide sequence: TGTGCCAGCAGCTTAGAGGGTCGGGAGACCCAGTACTTC.

CDR3 residues: CASSDPGTASYEQYF. CDR3 sequence (DNA): TGCGCCAGCAGTGATCCCGGGACAGCTTCCTACGAGCAGTACTTC. The chain has TRBV10-2 and TRBJ2-7; TRBD1 agrees at 7 bases. Trimming cost V 3 bases and J 1 base; bases outside gene matches: 6. CDR1 and CDR2 from the germline V gene are WSHSY and SAAADI. This CDR3 is built from 15 residues.

This clonotype turned up a few times. The chain uses TRBV7-9 and TRBJ2-1; unclear D gene. The CDR3 is made up of 16 amino acids. Germline-derived CDR1 and CDR2 are SEHNR and FQNEAQ (reference sequence). The germline V and J ends were trimmed by 5 bases and 5 bases, with 19 bases remaining between them. CDR3 protein: CASSTDGLPGDNEQFF. As DNA, the CDR3 is TGTGCCAGCAGCACGGACGGCCTCCCCGGCGACAATGAGCAGTTCTTC.